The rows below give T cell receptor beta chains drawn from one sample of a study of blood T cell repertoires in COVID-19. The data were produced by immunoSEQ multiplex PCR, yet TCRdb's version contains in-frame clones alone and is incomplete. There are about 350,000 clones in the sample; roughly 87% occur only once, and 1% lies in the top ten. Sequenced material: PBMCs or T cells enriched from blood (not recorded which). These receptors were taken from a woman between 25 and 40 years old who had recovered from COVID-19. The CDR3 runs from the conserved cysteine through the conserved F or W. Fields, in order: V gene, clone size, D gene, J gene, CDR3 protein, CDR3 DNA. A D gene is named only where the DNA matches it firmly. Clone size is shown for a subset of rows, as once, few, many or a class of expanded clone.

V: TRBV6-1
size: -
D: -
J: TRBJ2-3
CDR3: CASSEAGVAPHQYF
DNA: TGTGCCAGCAGTGAAGCGGGAGTCGCCCCACATCAGTATTTT

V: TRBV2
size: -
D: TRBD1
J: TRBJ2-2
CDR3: CASSSGTVRGELFF
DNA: TGTGCCAGCAGTTCCGGGACAGTTCGTGGGGAGCTGTTTTTT

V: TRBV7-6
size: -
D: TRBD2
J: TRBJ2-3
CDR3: CASSLGGGPVDTQYF
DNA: TGTGCCAGCAGCTTAGGCGGGGGGCCGGTAGATACGCAGTATTTT

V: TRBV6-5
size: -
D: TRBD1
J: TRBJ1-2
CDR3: CASSKTGARRSGYTF
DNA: TGTGCCAGCAGTAAAACAGGGGCAAGAAGGAGCGGCTACACCTTC

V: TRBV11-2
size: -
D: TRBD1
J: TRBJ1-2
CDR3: CASSLEDRAYYGYTF
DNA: TGTGCCAGCAGCTTAGAAGACAGGGCTTACTATGGCTACACCTTC

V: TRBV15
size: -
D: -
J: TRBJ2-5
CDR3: CATSSSTGGGETQYF
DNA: TGTGCCACCAGCAGTTCCACGGGGGGCGGAGAGACCCAGTACTTC

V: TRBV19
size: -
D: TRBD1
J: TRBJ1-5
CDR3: CASSILDRDDQPQHF
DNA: TGTGCCAGTAGTATCCTGGACAGGGACGATCAGCCCCAGCATTTT

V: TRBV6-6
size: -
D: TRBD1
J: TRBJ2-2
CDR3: CASSYGRDRVTGELFF
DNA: TGTGCCAGCAGTTACGGCCGGGACAGGGTCACCGGGGAGCTGTTTTTT

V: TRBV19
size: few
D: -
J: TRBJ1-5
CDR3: CASSATGLEPQHF
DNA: TGTGCCAGTAGTGCTACAGGGTTGGAGCCCCAGCATTTT

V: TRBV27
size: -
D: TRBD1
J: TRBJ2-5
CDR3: CASSLGTGLGKETQYF
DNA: TGTGCCAGCAGTTTGGGGACAGGGCTGGGGAAAGAGACCCAGTACTTC

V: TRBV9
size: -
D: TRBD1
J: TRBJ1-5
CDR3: CASSRDRDRGTQPQHF
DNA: TGTGCCAGCAGTCGTGATCGGGACAGGGGGACTCAGCCCCAGCATTTT

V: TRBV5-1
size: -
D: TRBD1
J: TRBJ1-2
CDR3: CASSLGQGKSGGYTF
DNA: TGCGCCAGCAGCTTGGGACAGGGCAAGTCCGGGGGCTACACCTTC

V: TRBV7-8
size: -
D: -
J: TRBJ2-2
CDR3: CASSLERRGRLTGELFF
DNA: TGTGCCAGCAGCTTAGAGCGGAGGGGGCGCTTGACCGGGGAGCTGTTTTTT

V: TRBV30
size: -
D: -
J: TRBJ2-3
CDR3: CASTAGGADTQYF
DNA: TGTGCCTCTACTGCGGGCGGGGCAGATACGCAGTATTTT

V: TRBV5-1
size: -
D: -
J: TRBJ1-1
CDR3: CASSLVEGNTEAFF
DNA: TGCGCCAGCAGCTTGGTAGAGGGGAACACTGAAGCTTTCTTT